This T cell receptor (beta chain) was retrieved from a study of cytotoxic CD8 clonotypes in ibrutinib-treated CLL. Study-level findings and limits: Stable or contracted on treatment, public clonotypes were also uncommon.

Here immunoSEQ multiplex PCR was the method, and the copy in TCRdb shows in-frame clones only, minus some. The sample consists of tens of thousands of clones, 45% to 60% of them appearing once. As concerns this clone: The target antigen is unknown.

Sample: PBMCs, taken after 12 months of ibrutinib treatment. This clonotype was obtained from a human donor with chronic lymphocytic leukemia.

The CDR3 DNA is TGTGCCAGCAGCTTCTATTTAGCGGGAGGGATAACCTACGAGCAGTACTTC. It is translated as CASSFYLAGGITYEQYF. The chain is built from TRBV5-5 and TRBJ2-7, with 11 bases that match TRBD2. The V gene end was trimmed by 2 bases and the J gene end by 2 bases; junction bases not matched to a gene: 9. From germline, CDR1 is SGHKS and CDR2 YYEKEE (reference sequence). The CDR3 is 17 amino acids. Combining the CDR3 with reference TRBV5-5 and TRBJ2-7 gives the whole variable domain DAGVTQSPTHLIKTRGQQVTLRCSPISGHKSVSWYQQVLGQGPQFIFQYYEKEERGRGNFPDRFSARQFPNYSSELNVNALLLGDSALYLCASSFYLAGGITYEQYFGPGTRLTVT.